This TCR beta chain was found in a study of shared clonotypes between healthy human individuals. Study as a whole: Donor composition was a couple of women and three men, aged 18 to 49.

Assay used: immunoSEQ multiplex PCR; TCRdb lists only in-frame clones, some missing. This table holds approximately 740,000 clones, about 74% found once. The TCR sequence derives from a woman aged 25 to 45 in good health. The sequencing input was memory CD4+ T cells sorted from blood. Described subset: CD45RA-negative fraction.

The CDR3 coding sequence is TGTGCCAGCAGTTTATCGACCCTCACCGGGGAGCTGTTTTTT. Residues: CASSLSTLTGELFF. The rearrangement uses TRBV27 and TRBJ2-2; D not certain. V was cut by 0 bases and J by 4 bases, with 6 bases left in between. CDR1 and CDR2 (germline): MNHEY, SMNVEV (reference sequence). The CDR3 is 14 amino acids.